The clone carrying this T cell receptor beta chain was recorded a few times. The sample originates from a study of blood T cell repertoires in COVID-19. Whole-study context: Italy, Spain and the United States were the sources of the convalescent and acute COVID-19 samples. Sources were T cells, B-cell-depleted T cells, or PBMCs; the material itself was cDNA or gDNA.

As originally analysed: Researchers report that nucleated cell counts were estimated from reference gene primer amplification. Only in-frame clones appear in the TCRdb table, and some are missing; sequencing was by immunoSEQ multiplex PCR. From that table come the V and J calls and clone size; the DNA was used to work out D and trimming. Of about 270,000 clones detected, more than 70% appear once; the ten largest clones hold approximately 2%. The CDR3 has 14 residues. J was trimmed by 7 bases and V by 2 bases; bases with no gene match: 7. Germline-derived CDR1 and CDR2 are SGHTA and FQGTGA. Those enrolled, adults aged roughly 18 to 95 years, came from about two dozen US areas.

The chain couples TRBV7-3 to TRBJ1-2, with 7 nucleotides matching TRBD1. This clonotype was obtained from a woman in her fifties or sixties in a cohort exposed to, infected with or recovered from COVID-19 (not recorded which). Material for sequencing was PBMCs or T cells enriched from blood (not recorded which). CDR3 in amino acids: CASSLRTGETGYTF. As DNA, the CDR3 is TGTGCCAGCAGCTTACGGACAGGTGAAACTGGCTACACCTTC. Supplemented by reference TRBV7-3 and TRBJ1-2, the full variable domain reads GAGVSQTPSNKVTEKGKYVELRCDPISGHTALYWYRQSLGQGPEFLIYFQGTGAADDSGLPNDRFFAVRPEGSVSTLKIQRTERGDSAVYLCASSLRTGETGYTFGSGTRLTVV.